This TCR beta chain was recorded in a study of shared clonotypes between healthy human individuals (dated by TCRdb to the early 2020s). At the level of the whole study: Three men and two women, aged 18 to 49 years, made up the cohort. Per donor, three plates each were used for CD4 naive and CD4 memory, two for CD8 naive, and one for CD8 memory. Blood TCR repertoires of four to six healthy adults were deeply sequenced to estimate repertoire size and the extent of clonotype sharing between individuals. To increase sequencing depth and limit assay-specific biases, TCR repertoire library preparation and sequencing were carried out by different laboratories using diverse techniques. Between about 0.9 and 8.9 billion PBMCs per donor were obtained by leukapheresis.

Results the study describes overall, beyond this receptor: Naive subsets generally had larger estimated clonotype richness than memory subsets. Based on pairwise subsampling, the degree of clonotype sharing among donors was expected to be affected by sequencing depth. Compared with non-shared clonotypes, the clonotypes found in all four sorted-subset donors had higher generation probabilities. Sharing across a few donors was observed for about 4.8% of naive CD4, over 3% of naive CD8, 2% to 2.5% of memory CD4, and over 0.3% of memory CD8 clonotypes. Sampling was restricted to blood, and TCR repertoires in tissue are likely to differ from TCR repertoires in blood. Because the study included a small number of donors, the genetic and exposure-history diversity represented was limited. Even with the large sequencing depth, rarefaction of the sorted-subset datasets indicated that sequencing was incomplete.

This clone appeared a single time. Its antigen remains undetermined. No much larger clonotype is one base removed from it; base qualities were not supplied. The donors were healthy, HIV-negative adults with no recently reported acute infections or vaccinations. All donors were Caucasian adults living in Nashville, Tennessee, USA. CD8 memory samples combined magnetically selected CD45RO+ cells with CCR7-negative CD45RA+ effector memory (TemRA) cells. After blood collection by leukapheresis, PBMCs were isolated using Ficoll-Histopaque density gradient centrifugation and then cryopreserved in the vapor phase of liquid nitrogen. Analytical flow cytometry was used to check the purity and quantity of every magnetically sorted T cell population. Genomic DNA was isolated from each sorted fraction and quantified by UV absorbance on a Nanodrop 2000c. TCR CDR3 regions were amplified from genomic DNA by multiplex PCR using the deep immunoSEQ assay. Extracted genomic DNA from each cell subset was distributed evenly across all wells of several immunoSEQ 96-well plates, and each plate was treated as a replicate. Each replicate PCR for sorted subsets received around 210 ng genomic DNA, equal to some 32,000 T cell genomes. Purified libraries were measured with a Qubit 3.0 fluorometer, size-checked on a Bioanalyzer 2100, and measured again with the KAPA Library Quantification kit. Each immunoSEQ 96-well plate was sequenced on its own single-read 150-cycle Illumina NextSeq 550 flow cell. The study's processing was this. Because the immunoSEQ output included only junctional sequences and no quality scores, the filtering could not be the same as the filtering used for full-length reads. Sequences were annotated with PyIR, a Python wrapper for IgBLAST v1.9, and V/J genes and CDR3 were assigned using IMGT germline references. Reads with weak V/J assignments (E-value above 1e-6), missing CDR3, stop codons, out-of-frame junctions, or ambiguous translated residues were removed. V3J clonotypes were defined as sequences sharing the same inferred V gene, J gene, and CDR3 amino acid sequence. Percentage overlap between repertoires was calculated by dividing the number of shared unique clonotypes by the size of the smaller repertoire. Richness of each repertoire was evaluated using RTK rarefaction, the Chao1 estimator, and Recon v2.1 estimates of unobserved clonotypes. Generation probabilities were computed with OLGA for all TCRbeta clonotypes obtained by the gDNA method from four donors. Sourced from immuneACCESS, this table was stored by TCRdb with only in-frame sequences that have V and J called. A share of the clones is absent; for the studies checked, an unresolved V gene accounts for under half, and the remainder has no known explanation. V, J and clone size are taken as reported in that table, and D and trimming were inferred from the DNA itself. The sample has approximately 92,000 clones on record, 60% to 75% of them singletons. The ten largest clones capture approximately 53% of the sample.

Reading from cysteine to phenylalanine, the CDR3 counts 15 amino acids. The entry retains the CDR3 DNA only, 45 bases that are in frame from base 1. V was cut back by 3 bases and J by 1 base, leaving a gap of 9 bases between them. Taken from the germline V gene, the CDR1 and CDR2 loops are MRHNA and SNTAGT. The sequence joins TRBV6-4 to TRBJ2-2, with no reliable assignment of the D segment. This TCR derives from a young man in good health. Sequenced: memory CD8+ T cells sorted from blood. Reading the label with the study, this specimen's cell subset or site is: CD45RO+ cells pooled with CCR7-negative TemRA cells. The nucleotide sequence reads TGTGCCAGCAGTGAAACAGCAGAGAACACCGGGGAGCTGTTTTTT. Translated, it reads CASSETAENTGELFF.